What follows are 13 T cell receptor beta chains derived from one specimen sequenced in a study of OX40 agonist ivuxolimab in advanced cancers. Library method: the immunoSEQ multiplex PCR assay. The table was pulled from immuneACCESS by TCRdb, which kept in-frame rearrangements only. Such tables lose some clones; where checked, under half of the loss comes from unresolved V genes, and the rest has no known cause. Counted in this sample were fewer than 90,000 clones; nearly 90% of them appeared once. The ten largest clones take up 0.25% to 0.3% of the sample. The material was CD4+ or CD8+ T cells sorted from blood, obtained in a trial of the OX40 agonist ivuxolimab. The receptors come from an adult with an advanced solid tumor such as melanoma, head and neck, liver or kidney cancer.

The count of this clone is one. CDR3 bases: TGCGCCAGCAGCCAAGACCCTATGGACGGTGGGGGGCCCCAGCATTTT. This translates into CASSQDPMDGGGPQHF. The chain uses TRBV4-1 and TRBJ1-5; a weak D match, TRBD1 (5 bases). Germline values: CDR1 MGHRA, CDR2 YSYEKL. The CDR3 is made up of 16 amino acids. V was cut by 0 bases and J by 9 bases, with 18 bases left in between.

The J gene is TRBJ1-6, the V gene TRBV18, with D unclear. Germline-derived CDR1 and CDR2 are KGHSH and LQKENI. The V end was cut by 5 bases, the J end by 11 bases, with 13 bases between. There are 13 residues in the CDR3. The CDR3 sequence is CASSVGPDPPLHF. CDR3 nucleotide sequence: TGTGCCAGCTCAGTCGGTCCGGATCCACCCCTCCACTTT.

This clone was found once. The CDR3 DNA sequence: TGTGCCAGCAGCTTGGGAGGAACAGGGGGCGATGGCTACACCTTC. It translates to CASSLGGTGGDGYTF. This chain links TRBV5-4 with TRBJ1-2, with 9 bases that match TRBD1. V was pared by 0 bases and J by 6 bases, with 6 bases of the junction left unmatched. The CDR3 loop spans 15 amino acids. Per germline, CDR1 SGHNT and CDR2 YYREEE (reference sequence).

The chain links TRBV15 to TRBJ1-2; 8 nucleotides match TRBD1. Germline V gene lookup returns CDR1 LNHNV and CDR2 YYDKDF (reference sequence). With 5 bases clipped from V and 8 bases from J, the junction kept 7 bases outside the gene matches. The CDR3 is 13 residues long. Here the CDR3 reads CATSLDRAVGYTF. The CDR3 DNA sequence: TGTGCCACCAGCCTGGACAGGGCGGTCGGCTACACCTTC.

The chain has TRBV9 and TRBJ2-2; D is possibly TRBD2 (6 bases). V was shortened by 4 bases and J by 4 bases, with 14 bases between the two germline ends. The CDR3 loop spans 15 amino acids. Germline V CDR1 and CDR2: SGDLS, YYNGEE. The CDR3 is CASSRGTARTGELFF. The CDR3 DNA reads as TGTGCCAGCAGCCGCGGGACCGCCCGCACCGGGGAGCTGTTTTTT.

This chain joins TRBV5-6 and TRBJ2-7, with D possibly being TRBD1 (6 bases). The CDR3 has 13 amino acids. Per the germline V gene, CDR1 is SGHDT and CDR2 is YYEEEE. V was cut by 0 bases and J by 10 bases, with 14 bases left in between. Here the CDR3 DNA reads TGTGCCAGCAGCTTGGCGTCAGGGGAGAAACAGTACTTC. It yields the protein CASSLASGEKQYF.

The chain couples TRBV7-9 to TRBJ1-1; D remains unclear. This CDR3 spans 13 amino acids. V lost 1 base to trimming and J lost 4 bases, with 7 bases between them. Germline assignment: CDR1 SEHNR and CDR2 FQNEAQ (reference sequence). As DNA, the CDR3 is TGTGCCAGCAGCTTAGGGGCGAGCACTGAAGCTTTCTTT. Translation gives CASSLGASTEAFF.

This clone has more than one count but fewer than ten. The chain joins TRBV11-2 to TRBJ2-5; 10 bases align to TRBD1. Trimming at V came to 0 bases and at J to 4 bases, leaving 5 bases not matched to a gene. The germline V gene has CDR1 SGHAT and CDR2 FQNNGV. This CDR3 is built from 16 residues. In DNA form, the CDR3 reads TGTGCCAGCAGCTTAGATGGTGGGACAGGGGCAGAGACCCAGTACTTC. Translated, it gives CASSLDGGTGAETQYF.

In this sample, this clone turned up a few times. J is TRBJ2-2 and V is TRBV7-6; D is ambiguous. CDR1 and CDR2 (germline): SGHVS, FNYEAQ. CDR3 size: 14 residues. The ends were cut back, 3 bases at V and 1 base at J, with 6 bases in the middle. In DNA, the CDR3 is TGTGCCAGCAGCTTTGGTGGGAACACCGGGGAGCTGTTTTTT. Residues: CASSFGGNTGELFF. The whole variable domain, filled in from reference TRBV7-6 and TRBJ2-2, reads GAGVSQSPRYKVTKRGQDVALRCDPISGHVSLYWYRQALGQGPEFLTYFNYEAQQDKSGLPNDRFSAERPEGSISTLTIQRTEQRDSAMYRCASSFGGNTGELFFGEGSRLTVL.

V gene TRBV6-5 combines with J gene TRBJ1-5; no reliable D call. V lost 6 bases and J lost 1, with 7 bases in between. CDR1 is MNHEY and CDR2 is SVGAGI in the germline V gene. This CDR3 region has 13 residues. The CDR3 nucleotides are TGTGCCAGCAGCGACGACAGCAATCAGCCCCAGCATTTT. It codes for CASSDDSNQPQHF.

This rearrangement joins TRBV6-1 to TRBJ2-3; D not certain. Trimming removed 7 bases from V and 6 bases from J, with 11 bases in between. This CDR3 has 12 residues. Germline CDR1 is MNHNS and CDR2 is SASEGT. CDR3 DNA sequence: TGTGCCAGCACTTTGGATCTGGATACGCAGTATTTT. Its protein is CASTLDLDTQYF.

The CDR3 sequence: CASSLEKLMSSYEQYF. CDR3 DNA: TGTGCCAGCAGCTTAGAGAAGCTAATGAGCTCCTACGAGCAGTACTTC. The V gene is TRBV7-8, the J gene TRBJ2-7; no clear D gene. This CDR3 has 16 amino acids. The V gene lost 1 base and the J gene lost 0 bases, with 13 bases spanning the gap. From germline, CDR1 is SGHVS and CDR2 FQNEAQ.

This rearrangement joins TRBV19 to TRBJ2-2, with D uncertain. Trimming removed 6 bases at V and 6 bases at J, with 5 bases between. Germline CDR1 and CDR2: LNHDA and SQIVND (reference sequence). This CDR3 has 11 amino acids. The CDR3 DNA reads TGTGCCAGTAGGGGATCCGGGGAGCTGTTTTTT. Its protein is CASRGSGELFF.